The 29 T cell receptor beta chains presented below share a single source sample, sequenced in a study of T cells in tuberculosis. The time point denotes: new active TB diagnosis, blood taken before or within 7 days of starting treatment. The table came from immunoSEQ multiplex PCR; TCRdb's copy has only in-frame clones and leaves some out. This table holds 30,000 or so clones, just over 90% found once. Here the sequenced sample was PBMCs, taken at tuberculosis diagnosis. Every receptor here comes from an adult with tuberculosis. Some clones in this sample may be carry-over from other donors' samples.

This chain uses TRBV6-1 with TRBJ2-1, with TRBD1 matching over 8 bases. Germline V gene data show CDR1 as MNHNS and CDR2 as SASEGT. V trimming: 4 bases; J trimming: 8 bases; junction bases outside the gene matches: 25. This CDR3 has 20 residues. In DNA, the CDR3 is TGTGCCAGCAGTGTACCCCCGGGACAGGTCGGTGGAAGGGGGGACGATGAGCAGTTCTTC. Its translation is CASSVPPGQVGGRGDDEQFF.

This chain uses TRBV18 with TRBJ2-1; 8 positions match TRBD1. Germline trimming cut 5 bases from V and 5 bases from J; bases unmatched to any gene: 5. Germline-derived CDR1 and CDR2 are KGHSH and LQKENI. There are 14 residues in the CDR3. CDR3 residues: CASSIDRGHNEQFF. CDR3 sequence (DNA): TGTGCCAGCTCAATCGACAGGGGTCACAATGAGCAGTTCTTC.

The chain combines TRBV10-3 with TRBJ2-3, with 10 bases that match TRBD2. V shed 0 bases and J 6 bases; nucleotides not matched to a gene: 9. Germline V gene sequence: CDR1 ENHRY, CDR2 SYGVKD. The CDR3 is 17 residues long. DNA for the CDR3: TGTGCCATCAGTGAGTCGACGTTAGCGGGGGGCCTGGATACGCAGTATTTT. Encoded protein: CAISESTLAGGLDTQYF.

The V gene is TRBV9, the J gene TRBJ2-3; 7 bases map to TRBD2. CDR1 and CDR2 from the germline V gene are SGDLS and YYNGEE. The CDR3 contains 15 residues. The J segment lost 1 base and the V segment lost 4 bases, leaving 6 bases of the junction unmatched. CDR3 sequence (DNA): TGTGCCAGCAGCCCCATGGCGGGGGGCACAGATACGCAGTATTTT. Protein product: CASSPMAGGTDTQYF. Supplemented by reference TRBV9 and TRBJ2-3, the full variable domain reads DSGVTQTPKHLITATGQRVTLRCSPRSGDLSVYWYQQSLDQGLQFLIQYYNGEERAKGNILERFSAQQFPDLHSELNLSSLELGDSALYFCASSPMAGGTDTQYFGPGTRLTVL.

The chain carries TRBV10-3 and TRBJ1-1, with D maybe TRBD1 (5 bases). Germline CDR1 and CDR2: ENHRY and SYGVKD. V shed 7 bases and J shed 1 base, with 10 bases lying between them. The CDR3 contains 13 residues. The CDR3 loop reads CAITRTPNTEAFF. The CDR3, as DNA: TGTGCCATCACGAGGACACCGAACACTGAAGCTTTCTTT.

CDR3 nucleotides: TGTGCCAGCAGCCCGGGACAGGGAAATCAGCCCCAGCATTTT. The encoded protein is CASSPGQGNQPQHF. V usage is TRBV7-9 and J usage is TRBJ1-5; 9 bases are shared with TRBD1. Germline values: CDR1 SEHNR, CDR2 FQNEAQ (reference sequence). J lost 4 bases, V lost 5 bases, and 3 bases had no gene match. The CDR3 is 14 amino acids.

The J gene is TRBJ1-3, the V gene TRBV9, with D possibly TRBD1 on 5 matching bases. Germline CDR1 reads SGDLS; CDR2 reads YYNGEE. Between the trimmed V and J ends, which lost 4 bases and 0 bases, there was a span of 8 bases. The CDR3 has 14 amino acids. The CDR3 DNA is TGTGCCAGCAGCACTCAGGGCTCTGGAAACACCATATATTTT. Encoded protein: CASSTQGSGNTIYF.

The chain employs TRBV5-1 and TRBJ2-7; 10 bases are shared with TRBD1. The J segment lost 4 bases and the V segment lost 1 base, leaving 8 bases of the junction unmatched. The germline CDR1 and CDR2 sequences are SGHRS and YFSETQ. CDR3 length: 16 residues. CDR3 coding DNA: TGCGCCAGCAGCTTGTCCTTTGGGACAGGGGTTTACGAGCAGTACTTC. It yields the protein CASSLSFGTGVYEQYF.

The chain has TRBV5-6 and TRBJ1-6; 10 positions agree with TRBD1. The CDR3 has 16 amino acids. Germline V gene lookup returns CDR1 SGHDT and CDR2 YYEEEE. After removal of 2 bases from V and 9 bases from J, the junction contained 8 bases not matched to a gene. The CDR3 region is CASSLDRGLPISPLHF. CDR3 DNA: TGTGCCAGCAGCTTAGACAGGGGGCTTCCGATTTCACCCCTCCACTTT.

The chain is built from TRBV5-1 and TRBJ1-2, with 7 bases lining up with TRBD1. Germline CDR1 is SGHRS and CDR2 is YFSETQ. J gave up 1 base and V 6 bases, and 6 bases lay outside the gene matches. This CDR3 has 14 amino acids. Here the CDR3 reads CASTRDSSNYGYTF. CDR3 nucleotides: TGCGCCAGCACCCGGGACAGCAGTAACTATGGCTACACCTTC.

J is TRBJ2-7 and V is TRBV15; 9 bases line up with TRBD1. CDR1 LNHNV and CDR2 YYDKDF come from the germline V gene (reference sequence). Germline trimming cut 5 bases from V and 4 bases from J; bases unmatched to any gene: 12. This CDR3 has 16 amino acids. CDR3 DNA: TGTGCCACCAGCCCCCACCCCGGGACAGGGTTATACGAGCAGTACTTC. Translated, it gives CATSPHPGTGLYEQYF.

The V and J genes are TRBV6-1 and TRBJ2-7; TRBD2 might be the D (6 bases). Per germline, CDR1 MNHNS and CDR2 SASEGT. The CDR3 is 14 amino acids. V was pared by 3 bases and J by 4 bases, with 13 bases between. The chain's CDR3 is CASSEAGLRYEQYF. The DNA of the CDR3 is TGTGCCAGCAGTGAGGCGGGATTACGATACGAGCAGTACTTC.

This chain uses TRBV2 with TRBJ1-5, with D tentatively TRBD1 (5 bases). V was cut by 7 bases and J by 0 bases, with 16 bases left in between. CDR3 size: 16 residues. The germline V gene has CDR1 SNHLY and CDR2 FYNNEI. The CDR3 coding sequence is TGTGCCAGCACCCCTGTGGGGCAACTTAGCAATCAGCCCCAGCATTTT. Translating gives CASTPVGQLSNQPQHF.

The genes are TRBV10-3 and TRBJ2-1; TRBD1 is a possible D gene (6 bases). Germline V gene sequence: CDR1 ENHRY, CDR2 SYGVKD. The CDR3 runs 19 residues. Trimming took off 0 bases at V and 8 bases at J, with 26 bases between the two ends. CDR3 residues: CAISESIIGVTGKKDEQFF. DNA for the CDR3: TGTGCCATCAGTGAGTCGATAATAGGAGTAACAGGGAAGAAGGATGAGCAGTTCTTC.

The chain combines TRBV5-1 with TRBJ1-4; D remains unclear. The ends were cut back, 4 bases at V and 7 bases at J, with 17 bases in the middle. The CDR3 consists of 15 residues. The germline gives CDR1 SGHRS, CDR2 YFSETQ. CDR3 in DNA: TGCGCCAGCAGCACCGGGAGAGGAAAACTTGAAAAACTGTTTTTT. Encoded protein: CASSTGRGKLEKLFF.

The rearrangement joins TRBV10-1 to TRBJ2-4, with D perhaps matching TRBD2 (5 bases). This CDR3 is 14 amino acids long. V lost 7 bases and J 0 bases, leaving 10 bases between the germline ends. CDR1 WNHNN and CDR2 SYGVQD come from the germline V gene (reference sequence). Here the CDR3 DNA reads TGCGCCAGCATTCCGGGGTTAGCCAAAAACATTCAGTACTTC. Encoded protein: CASIPGLAKNIQYF.

The V gene is TRBV18, the J gene TRBJ2-3; D is unclear. The V and J ends lost 1 base and 1 base respectively, with 3 bases between them. Germline CDR1 KGHSH, CDR2 LQKENI. This CDR3 contains 13 residues. The CDR3 DNA follows: TGTGCCAGCTCACCACGAGGCACAGATACGCAGTATTTT. This sequence encodes CASSPRGTDTQYF.

The chain carries TRBV7-6 and TRBJ2-7, with 8 bases aligning to TRBD1. The ends lost 0 bases at V and 6 bases at J; junction bases unmatched: 1. The CDR3 totals 13 residues. Germline V lookup: CDR1 SGHVS, CDR2 FNYEAQ. The CDR3 nucleotides read TGTGCCAGCAGCTTAGCCGGACAGGGCGAGCAGTACTTC. It translates to CASSLAGQGEQYF.

The V gene is TRBV7-2, the J gene TRBJ1-5, with D perhaps TRBD1 (5 bases). Trimming took off 1 base at V and 0 bases at J, with 7 bases between the two ends. The CDR3 is 15 residues long. Germline CDR1 is SGHTA and CDR2 is FQGNSA. CDR3 nucleotides: TGTGCCAGCAGCTTAGTAGGGGATAGCAATCAGCCCCAGCATTTT. Translation gives CASSLVGDSNQPQHF.

In this sample, this clone turned up a few times. This chain joins TRBV6-4 and TRBJ1-2; 7 positions agree with TRBD1. This CDR3 contains 13 residues. CDR1 and CDR2 from the germline V gene are MRHNA and SNTAGT. The trim removed 6 bases at V and 3 bases at J, leaving 4 bases unmatched. CDR3 DNA: TGTGCCAGCAGAATTACAGGGGACTATGGCTACACCTTC. Its protein product is CASRITGDYGYTF.

The chain links TRBV5-1 to TRBJ2-1; 11 bases are shared with TRBD2. Germline-derived CDR1 and CDR2 are SGHRS and YFSETQ. After removal of 4 bases from V and 9 bases from J, the junction contained 18 bases not matched to a gene. The CDR3 contains 18 residues. CDR3: CASSGALAGVLSFGEQFF. In DNA form, the CDR3 reads TGCGCCAGCAGCGGCGCACTAGCGGGGGTGTTAAGCTTTGGTGAGCAGTTCTTC.

The chain uses TRBV11-2 and TRBJ2-7; D not resolved. This CDR3 is 13 amino acids long. With 3 bases removed from V and 2 bases from J, the gap between germline ends came to 8 bases. Germline values: CDR1 SGHAT, CDR2 FQNNGV. CDR3 in amino acids: CASSLAFTYEQYF. CDR3 in DNA: TGTGCCAGCAGCTTGGCTTTTACCTACGAGCAGTACTTC.

The gene calls are TRBV7-6 and TRBJ1-1; 8 nucleotides agree with TRBD1. This CDR3 is 15 amino acids long. Germline V gene data show CDR1 as SGHVS and CDR2 as FNYEAQ. After removal of 5 bases from V and 0 bases from J, the junction contained 5 bases not matched to a gene. The CDR3 region is CASSPNRGVNTEAFF. CDR3 DNA: TGTGCCAGCAGCCCCAACAGGGGGGTGAACACTGAAGCTTTCTTT.

The rearrangement joins TRBV5-1 to TRBJ2-5, with D unclear. The CDR3 totals 14 residues. Germline V gene sequence: CDR1 SGHRS, CDR2 YFSETQ. Trimming cost V 0 bases and J 0 bases, with 6 bases left between them. This chain's CDR3 is CASSLAGNQETQYF. In DNA, the CDR3 is TGCGCCAGCAGCTTGGCAGGAAACCAAGAGACCCAGTACTTC.

V gene TRBV5-1 combines with J gene TRBJ1-1, with 7 nucleotides matching TRBD1. The CDR3 consists of 13 residues. V shed 4 bases and J 6 bases; nucleotides not matched to a gene: 6. CDR1 SGHRS and CDR2 YFSETQ come from the germline V gene. In nucleotides, the CDR3 is TGCGCCAGCAGCCGAGAGGGGGCCGCTGAAGCTTTCTTT. It codes for CASSREGAAEAFF.

This chain connects TRBV19 to TRBJ2-7; 8 bases agree with TRBD1. J lost 6 bases, V lost 3 bases, and 1 base had no gene match. Germline V gives CDR1 LNHDA, CDR2 SQIVND (reference sequence). This CDR3 comprises 12 residues. The CDR3 spells CASSMGTGEQYF. DNA of the CDR3: TGTGCCAGTAGTATGGGGACAGGCGAGCAGTACTTC.

The chain employs TRBV7-6 and TRBJ2-1; D may be TRBD1 (6 bases). CDR1 SGHVS and CDR2 FNYEAQ come from the germline V gene. V lost 5 bases to trimming and J lost 4 bases, with 15 bases between them. This CDR3 comprises 15 residues. Here the CDR3 reads CASSPTGTLYNEQFF. CDR3 nucleotide sequence: TGTGCCAGCAGCCCCACCGGGACACTATACAATGAGCAGTTCTTC.

The J gene is TRBJ1-1, the V gene TRBV2, with 11 bases lining up with TRBD1. This CDR3 is built from 16 residues. The trim removed 2 bases at V and 5 bases at J, leaving 7 bases unmatched. The germline V gene encodes CDR1 SNHLY and CDR2 FYNNEI. The CDR3 DNA follows: TGTGCCAGCAGTGAACTAGGACAGGGGGCAGGAACTGAAGCTTTCTTT. The encoded protein is CASSELGQGAGTEAFF.

The V gene is TRBV5-1, the J gene TRBJ2-1; 7 nucleotides line up with TRBD1. The trim removed 10 bases at V and 10 bases at J, leaving 14 bases unmatched. This CDR3 spans 13 amino acids. Germline V gives CDR1 SGHRS, CDR2 YFSETQ. CDR3 residues: CARRGSSRGEQFF. As DNA, the CDR3 is TGCGCCCGCCGGGGCAGCTCCAGGGGGGAGCAGTTCTTC.